This T cell receptor (beta chain) was captured by sequencing in a study of CD8 T cells in ankylosing spondylitis. Study-wide findings and caveats: Certain motif variants had earlier been reported in reactive arthritis synovial fluid and blood. Among TCR beta sequences, a motif of several highly homologous variants appeared characteristic of ankylosing spondylitis blood. Reports say disease-linked clones showed up significantly more in matched ankylosing spondylitis synovial fluid. Researchers report that disease-linked clones proved CD8+ and relatively rare in peripheral blood.

This clonotype was counted many times. Its specificity is not known. TCRdb re-called the 5' RACE reads with MiXCR, one entry per CDR3 protein. The sample carries 150,000 to 200,000 distinct CDR3 sequences, 10% to 15% recorded once. Germline V gene lookup returns CDR1 SGHVS and CDR2 FQNEAQ. The CDR3 covers 17 residues. J lost 2 bases, V lost 4 bases, and 10 bases had no gene match. The sequence came from a female donor with ankylosing spondylitis or in good health (not recorded which). The genes are TRBV7-8 and TRBJ1-1, with 10 positions matching TRBD1. Sequenced material: blood, either unsorted or a sorted T cell fraction (not recorded which). The CDR3 protein is CASSSPPWDRGNTEAFF. The CDR3 bases are TGTGCCAGCAGCTCACCCCCCTGGGACAGGGGAAACACTGAAGCTTTCTTT.